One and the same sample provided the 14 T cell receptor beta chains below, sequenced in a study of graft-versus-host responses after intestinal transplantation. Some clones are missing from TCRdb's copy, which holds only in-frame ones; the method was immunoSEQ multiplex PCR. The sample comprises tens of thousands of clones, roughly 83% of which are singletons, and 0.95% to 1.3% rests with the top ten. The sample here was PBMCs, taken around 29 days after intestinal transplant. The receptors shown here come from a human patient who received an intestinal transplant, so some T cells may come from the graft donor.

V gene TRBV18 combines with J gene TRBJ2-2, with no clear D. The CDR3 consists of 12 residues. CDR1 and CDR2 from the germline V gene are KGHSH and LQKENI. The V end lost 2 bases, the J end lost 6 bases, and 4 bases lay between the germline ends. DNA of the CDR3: TGTGCCAGCTCACCAGGGGCCGGGGAGCTGTTTTTT. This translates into CASSPGAGELFF. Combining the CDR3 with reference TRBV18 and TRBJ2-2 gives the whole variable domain NAGVMQNPRHLVRRRGQEARLRCSPMKGHSHVYWYRQLPEEGLKFMVYLQKENIIDESGMPKERFSAEFPKEGPSILRIQQVVRGDSAAYFCASSPGAGELFFGEGSRLTVL.

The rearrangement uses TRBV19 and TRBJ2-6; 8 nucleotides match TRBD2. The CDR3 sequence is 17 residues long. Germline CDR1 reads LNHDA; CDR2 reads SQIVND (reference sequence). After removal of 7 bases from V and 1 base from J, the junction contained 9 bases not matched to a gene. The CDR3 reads CASMWGTSGSGANVLTF. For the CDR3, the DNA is TGTGCCAGTATGTGGGGAACTAGCGGTTCTGGGGCCAACGTCCTGACTTTC.

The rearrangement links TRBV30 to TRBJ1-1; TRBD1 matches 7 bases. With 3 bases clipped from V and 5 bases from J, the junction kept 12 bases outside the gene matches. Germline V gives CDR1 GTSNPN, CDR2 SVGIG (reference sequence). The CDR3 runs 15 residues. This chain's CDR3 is CAWSAGTDGRTEAFF. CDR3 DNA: TGTGCCTGGAGCGCGGGGACAGATGGTCGAACTGAAGCTTTCTTT.

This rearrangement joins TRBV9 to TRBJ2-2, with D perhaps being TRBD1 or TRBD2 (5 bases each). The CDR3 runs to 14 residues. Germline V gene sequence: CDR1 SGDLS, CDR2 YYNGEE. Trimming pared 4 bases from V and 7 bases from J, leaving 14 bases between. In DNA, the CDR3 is TGTGCCAGCAGCTTCATCGGGGCGGGCGGGGAGCTGTTTTTT. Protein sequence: CASSFIGAGGELFF. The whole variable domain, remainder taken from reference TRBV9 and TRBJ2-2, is DSGVTQTPKHLITATGQRVTLRCSPRSGDLSVYWYQQSLDQGLQFLIQYYNGEERAKGNILERFSAQQFPDLHSELNLSSLELGDSALYFCASSFIGAGGELFFGEGSRLTVL.

The CDR3 loop reads CASLAGSTDTQYF. The CDR3 coding sequence is TGTGCCTCACTAGCGGGCAGCACAGATACGCAGTATTTT. The J gene is TRBJ2-3, the V gene TRBV30; 9 bases map to TRBD2. The V segment lost 7 bases and the J segment 0 bases; nucleotides outside the gene matches: 2. The germline V gene has CDR1 GTSNPN and CDR2 SVGIG (reference sequence). The CDR3 totals 13 residues.

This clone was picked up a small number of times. CDR3 protein: CASSIGLAGGPGPNYEQYF. The CDR3 DNA sequence: TGCGCCAGCAGCATCGGACTAGCGGGGGGCCCGGGGCCGAACTACGAGCAGTACTTC. The rearrangement uses TRBV4-1 and TRBJ2-7; 14 positions match TRBD2. After removal of 5 bases from V and 3 bases from J, the junction contained 15 bases not matched to a gene. CDR1 MGHRA and CDR2 YSYEKL come from the germline V gene. The CDR3 has 19 residues.

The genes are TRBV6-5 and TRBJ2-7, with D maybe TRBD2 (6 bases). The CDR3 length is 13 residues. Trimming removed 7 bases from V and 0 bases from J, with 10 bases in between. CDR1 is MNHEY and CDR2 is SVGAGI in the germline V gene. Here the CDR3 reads CASNGGISYEQYF. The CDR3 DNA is TGTGCCAGCAACGGCGGGATCTCCTACGAGCAGTACTTC.

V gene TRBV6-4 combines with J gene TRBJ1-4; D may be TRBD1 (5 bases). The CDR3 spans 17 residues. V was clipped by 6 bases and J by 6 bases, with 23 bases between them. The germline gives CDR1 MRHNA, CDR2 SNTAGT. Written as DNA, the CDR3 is TGTGCCAGCAGCCGAAACCGGGACGGCTACTTCTATGAAAAACTGTTTTTT. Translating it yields CASSRNRDGYFYEKLFF.

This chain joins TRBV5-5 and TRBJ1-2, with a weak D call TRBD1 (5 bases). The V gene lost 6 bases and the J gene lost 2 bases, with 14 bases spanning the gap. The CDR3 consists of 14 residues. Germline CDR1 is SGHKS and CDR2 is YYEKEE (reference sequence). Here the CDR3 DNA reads TGTGCCAGCAATGGAGGGGTCCCAAACTATGGCTACACCTTC. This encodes CASNGGVPNYGYTF.

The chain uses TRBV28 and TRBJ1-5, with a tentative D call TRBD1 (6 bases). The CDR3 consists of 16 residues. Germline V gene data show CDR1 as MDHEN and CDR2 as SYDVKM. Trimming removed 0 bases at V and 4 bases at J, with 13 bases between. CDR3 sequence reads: CASSLCLIRGNQPQHF. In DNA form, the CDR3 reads TGTGCCAGCAGTTTATGCCTCATAAGGGGGAATCAGCCCCAGCATTTT. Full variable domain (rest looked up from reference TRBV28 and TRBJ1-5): DVKVTQSSRYLVKRTGEKVFLECVQDMDHENMFWYRQDPGLGLRLIYFSYDVKMKEKGDIPEGYSVSREKKERFSLILESASTNQTSMYLCASSLCLIRGNQPQHFGDGTRLSIL.

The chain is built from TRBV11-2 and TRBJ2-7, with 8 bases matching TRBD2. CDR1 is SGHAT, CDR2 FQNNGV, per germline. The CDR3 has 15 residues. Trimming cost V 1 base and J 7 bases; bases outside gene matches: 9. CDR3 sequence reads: CASSLGRGGPWEQYF. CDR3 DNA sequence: TGTGCCAGCAGCTTAGGTCGGGGGGGGCCGTGGGAGCAGTACTTC.

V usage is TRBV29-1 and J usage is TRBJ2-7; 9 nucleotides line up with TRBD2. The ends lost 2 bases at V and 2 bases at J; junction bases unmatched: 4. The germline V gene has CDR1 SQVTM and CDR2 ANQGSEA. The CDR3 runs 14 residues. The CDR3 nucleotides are TGCAGCGTTGAACAAGCGGGGGGTACCTACGAGCAGTACTTC. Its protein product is CSVEQAGGTYEQYF.

The CDR3 is CASSPGTVFADTQYF. The CDR3 bases are TGTGCCAGCAGTCCTGGGACAGTATTTGCAGATACGCAGTATTTT. The chain employs TRBV2 and TRBJ2-3; 7 bases line up with TRBD1. From germline, CDR1 is SNHLY and CDR2 FYNNEI. V dropped 5 bases and J dropped 4; count of bases not matched to a gene: 9. The CDR3 has 15 amino acids. Filled out from reference TRBV2 and TRBJ2-3, the complete variable domain reads EPEVTQTPSHQVTQMGQEVILRCVPISNHLYFYWYRQILGQKVEFLVSFYNNEISEKSEIFDDQFSVERPDGSNFTLKIRSTKLEDSAMYFCASSPGTVFADTQYFGPGTRLTVL.

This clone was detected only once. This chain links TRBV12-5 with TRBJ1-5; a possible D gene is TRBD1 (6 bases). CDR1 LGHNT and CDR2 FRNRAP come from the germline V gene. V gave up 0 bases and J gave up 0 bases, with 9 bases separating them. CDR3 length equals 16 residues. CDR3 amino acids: CASGLVTGISNQPQHF. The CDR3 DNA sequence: TGTGCTAGTGGTTTGGTCACAGGGATTAGCAATCAGCCCCAGCATTTT.